This T cell receptor beta chain was profiled in a study of tumor-infiltrating lymphocytes in oesophageal squamous cell carcinoma. The V gene's germline CDR1 is SGHVS and CDR2 FNYEAQ. The CDR3 spans 13 residues. TCRdb recomputed calls from the PCR reads with MiXCR, one row per CDR3 protein. The data contain more than 9,500 distinct CDR3 sequences, less than 55% of them singletons. The chain joins TRBV7-6 to TRBJ2-3, with a weak D call TRBD2 (5 bases). The DNA end is a closer match to TRBJ2-1, so the J assignment may be wrong. The receptor was isolated from a male donor with esophageal squamous cell carcinoma. Input material: normal esophageal tissue next to the tumor. As DNA, the CDR3 is TGTGCCAGCAGCTTAGCGAGGGCCGATGAGCAGTTCTTC. Its protein product is CASSLARADEQFF.